Below, 26 T cell receptor beta chains from the same sample are listed, as sequenced in a study of T cells in Graves' hyperthyroidism and ophthalmopathy. Amplification targeted TCR beta CDR3 regions from RNA transcripts. The TCR CDR3 was amplified in a first-round RT-PCR using the HTBI primer set. TCRdb re-called the multiplex PCR reads with MiXCR, one entry per CDR3 protein. This table holds 380,000 or so distinct CDR3 sequences, roughly 14% found once. The source material was blood. The source of these receptors is a man aged 25 to 45 with Graves' hyperthyroidism that later progressed to Graves' ophthalmopathy.

This chain links TRBV11-2 with TRBJ2-5, with TRBD2 matching over 8 bases. This CDR3 spans 15 amino acids. Germline V gives CDR1 SGHAT, CDR2 FQNNGV. Trimming took 5 bases from V and 5 from J; bases not matched to a gene: 10. The CDR3 protein is CASSNVRGGWETQYF. The CDR3 nucleotides are TGTGCCAGCAGCAACGTACGGGGGGGGTGGGAGACCCAGTACTTC.

Details on this clonotype: A much more abundant neighbour one base away suggests this may be a read error. V gene TRBV28 combines with J gene TRBJ1-1; D not certain. V lost 3 bases, J lost 9 bases, and 14 bases lay in between. Germline values: CDR1 MDHEN, CDR2 SYDVKM. The CDR3 has 13 amino acids. This chain's CDR3 is CASSFSLLRQAFF. The CDR3 bases are TGTGCCAGCAGTTTTAGTCTGCTACGGCAAGCTTTCTTT.

V and J are TRBV9 and TRBJ1-6, with D perhaps matching TRBD1 (5 bases). CDR1 is SGDLS, CDR2 YYNGEE, per germline. Trimming stripped 4 bases from V and 16 bases from J, with 12 bases between. The CDR3 runs to 11 residues. CDR3 DNA: TGTGCCAGCAGCCTAGGACACGAACTCCACTTT. This encodes CASSLGHELHF.

This clonotype was detected many times. The chain recombines TRBV6-5 with TRBJ2-2; TRBD2 is a possible D gene (7 bases). Between the trimmed V and J ends, which lost 0 bases and 2 bases, there was a span of 13 bases. The CDR3 consists of 17 residues. The germline V gene encodes CDR1 MNHEY and CDR2 SVGAGI. The CDR3 region is CASSYSRGAKNTGELFF. CDR3 bases: TGTGCCAGCAGTTACTCACGGGGGGCGAAAAACACCGGGGAGCTGTTTTTT.

The sample holds many counts of this clonotype. The chain has TRBV10-2 and TRBJ2-2; D ambiguous. V gave up 3 bases and J gave up 5 bases, with 1 base separating them. The CDR3 is 11 amino acids. Germline CDR1 reads WSHSY; CDR2 reads SAAADI. In DNA, the CDR3 is TGCGCCAGCAGTGATACCGGGGAGCTGTTTTTT. It translates to CASSDTGELFF.

This clonotype was detected ten times or more. The chain employs TRBV3-1 and TRBJ2-1; D is unresolved. CDR1 and CDR2 from the germline V gene are LGHDT and YNNKEL (reference sequence). V was trimmed by 0 bases and J by 2 bases, leaving 5 bases between them. This CDR3 region has 14 residues. The CDR3 region is CASSQDGPYNEQFF. Written as DNA, the CDR3 is TGTGCCAGCAGCCAAGATGGGCCCTACAATGAGCAGTTCTTC.

This clonotype came up many times. V and J are TRBV11-2 and TRBJ2-7; 10 bases agree with TRBD2. Looked up from germline, CDR1 is SGHAT and CDR2 is FQNNGV. The V segment lost 5 bases and the J segment 3 bases; nucleotides outside the gene matches: 4. This CDR3 contains 14 residues. The CDR3, as DNA: TGTGCCAGCAGCACCTGGACTAGCGGCTACGAGCAGTACTTC. It codes for CASSTWTSGYEQYF.

This sequence joins TRBV27 and TRBJ2-1; maybe TRBD2 (6 bases). The germline gives CDR1 MNHEY, CDR2 SMNVEV (reference sequence). The CDR3 covers 11 residues. V was cut by 6 bases and J by 9 bases, with 9 bases left in between. CDR3 in DNA: TGTGCCAGCAGCAATAGCGGTGAGCAGTTCTTC. Translation: CASSNSGEQFF.

The table lists this clonotype with a count of one. This chain connects TRBV20-1 to TRBJ2-3; tentatively, D is TRBD2 (5 bases). Germline V gene lookup returns CDR1 DFQATT and CDR2 SNEGSKA (reference sequence). The CDR3 runs to 12 residues. The CDR3 here is CGVEGDADTQYF. CDR3 DNA: TGCGGTGTCGAGGGTGATGCAGATACGCAGTATTTT.

This clonotype appeared many times. This sequence joins TRBV6-2 or TRBV6-3 and TRBJ1-5; no clear D. CDR1 MNHEY and CDR2 SVGEGT come from the germline V gene. The CDR3 is made up of 14 amino acids. Trimming cost V 4 bases and J 2 bases, with 9 bases left between them. The CDR3 region has the DNA TGTGCCAGCAGTTCCCGGAGTCGCAATCAGCCCCAGCATTTT. Encoded protein: CASSSRSRNQPQHF.

This clonotype occurred once. It may be a read error: a sequence one base away is much more abundant. The chain uses TRBV2 and TRBJ1-5; D remains ambiguous. The CDR3 consists of 15 residues. Germline CDR1 reads SNHLY; CDR2 reads FYNNEI. CDR3 DNA sequence: TGTGCCAGCAGAGGGAGGGTAGTTAGCAATCAGCCCCATCATTTT. This gives the protein CASRGRVVSNQPHHF.

This rearrangement joins TRBV11-2 to TRBJ1-5, with D uncertain. V lost 2 bases to trimming and J lost 2 bases, with 10 bases between them. This CDR3 spans 15 amino acids. From germline, CDR1 is SGHAT and CDR2 FQNNGV. CDR3 in DNA: TGTGCCAGCAGCTTAACGATCACAGGCAATCAGCCCCAGCATTTT. Its translation is CASSLTITGNQPQHF.

As for this clonotype: Likely a read error: the CDR3 ends without its conserved phenylalanine or tryptophan. This sequence joins TRBV7-9 and TRBJ2-2; TRBD1 matches at 7 bases. Germline V gene data show CDR1 as SEHNR and CDR2 as FQNEAQ (reference sequence). The CDR3 is 16 residues long. V lost 1 base to trimming and J lost 5 bases; unmatched junction nucleotides: 7. CDR3: CASSLERQGWTGELFL. CDR3 nucleotides: TGTGCCAGCAGCTTAGAGAGACAGGGTTGGACCGGGGAGCTGTTTCTT.

The V gene is TRBV5-6, the J gene TRBJ1-4; no definite D call. The CDR3 has 16 amino acids. V dropped 2 bases and J dropped 5 bases, with 16 bases sitting between them. CDR1 is SGHDT, CDR2 YYEEEE, per germline. CDR3 sequence: CASSFGPPGSNEKLFF. In DNA form, the CDR3 reads TGTGCCAGCAGCTTTGGGCCCCCGGGATCGAATGAAAAACTGTTTTTT.

This clonotype was detected a few times. The chain employs TRBV12-3 or TRBV12-4 and TRBJ1-2, with TRBD1 identical over 10 bases. V dropped 6 bases and J dropped 8; count of bases not matched to a gene: 6. CDR3 length: 13 residues. In DNA form, the CDR3 reads TGTGCCAGCAGCCGGACAGGGGGTATAGGCTACACCTTC. Protein: CASSRTGGIGYTF.

This clonotype has ten or more counts. This chain links TRBV6-1 with TRBJ2-7; 8 bases are shared with TRBD1. The length of the CDR3 is 16 residues. Trimming at V came to 6 bases and at J to 1 base, leaving 11 bases not matched to a gene. CDR1 MNHNS and CDR2 SASEGT come from the germline V gene. The CDR3 spells CASSFPPGTGSYEQYF. CDR3 nucleotide sequence: TGTGCCAGCAGCTTTCCTCCAGGGACAGGTTCCTACGAGCAGTACTTC.

As for this clonotype: The final CDR3 position lacks the conserved phenylalanine or tryptophan, pointing to a likely read error. The rearrangement joins TRBV11-2 to TRBJ1-6; unclear D gene. In germline, CDR1 is SGHAT, CDR2 FQNNGV. The CDR3 has 13 residues. V was trimmed by 1 base and J by 9 bases, leaving 7 bases between them. Written as DNA, the CDR3 is TGTGCCAGCAGCTTAGCCGAGATTTCACCCCTCCACTCT. This gives the protein CASSLAEISPLHS.

The chain employs TRBV5-4 and TRBJ2-4, with a possible D match to TRBD1 (6 bases). CDR1 and CDR2 (germline): SGHNT, YYREEE (reference sequence). Trimming removed 3 bases at V and 7 bases at J, with 14 bases between. The CDR3 totals 14 residues. The CDR3 coding sequence is TGTGCCAGCAGCTCCAGACAGGTAGCGAACATTCAGTACTTC. Amino acid sequence: CASSSRQVANIQYF.

This clonotype was seen repeatedly, ten times or more. The rearrangement links TRBV20-1 to TRBJ2-1; D is possibly TRBD2 (7 bases). The CDR3 consists of 19 residues. V was trimmed by 4 bases and J by 0 bases, leaving 25 bases between them. The germline V gene has CDR1 DFQATT and CDR2 SNEGSKA (reference sequence). CDR3 sequence: CSATPGVGRGRSSYNEQFF. The CDR3 DNA reads TGCAGTGCTACCCCCGGGGTTGGGCGGGGGCGAAGCTCCTACAATGAGCAGTTCTTC.

The genes are TRBV4-1 and TRBJ1-6; unclear D gene. V was clipped by 0 bases and J by 0 bases, with 6 bases between them. CDR3 length: 16 amino acids. Germline CDR1 MGHRA, CDR2 YSYEKL. CDR3 nucleotide sequence: TGCGCCAGCAGCCAAGAGACTGCCTCCTATAATTCACCCCTCCACTTT. Translation: CASSQETASYNSPLHF.

The table lists this clonotype with a few counts. The rearrangement uses TRBV5-1 and TRBJ1-3; D is uncertain. Germline values: CDR1 SGHRS, CDR2 YFSETQ. There are 17 residues in the CDR3. Trimming removed 0 bases at V and 0 bases at J, with 13 bases between. DNA of the CDR3: TGCGCCAGCAGCTTGGGATGGGCCCATACCTCTGGAAACACCATATATTTT. Its translation is CASSLGWAHTSGNTIYF.

The V call is TRBV5-8, the J call TRBJ1-5; 8 nucleotides match TRBD1. The germline CDR1 and CDR2 sequences are SGHTS and YDEGEE. The CDR3 length is 16 residues. V dropped 5 bases and J dropped 6; count of bases not matched to a gene: 13. The CDR3 spells CASSRDGGQGRQPQHF. For the CDR3, the DNA is TGTGCCAGCAGTCGCGATGGTGGACAGGGCCGTCAGCCCCAGCATTTT.

This clonotype was found a few times. The genes are TRBV27 and TRBJ1-4; a weak D match, TRBD1 (6 bases). The CDR3 is 13 amino acids. V lost 6 bases to trimming and J lost 5 bases, with 10 bases between them. From germline, CDR1 is MNHEY and CDR2 SMNVEV (reference sequence). CDR3 in DNA: TGTGCCAGCAGAGACAGGATGAATGAAAAACTGTTTTTT. Encoded protein: CASRDRMNEKLFF.

The chain recombines TRBV6-1 with TRBJ2-7; 7 bases agree with TRBD1. CDR3 size: 12 residues. The V gene end was trimmed by 9 bases and the J gene end by 3 bases; junction bases not matched to a gene: 5. Germline loops: CDR1 MNHNS, CDR2 SASEGT. The CDR3 nucleotides are TGTGCCAGTACGGGACAGAACTACGAGCAGTACTTC. The encoded protein is CASTGQNYEQYF.

This clonotype was detected ten times or more. The chain combines TRBV27 with TRBJ2-1; D unresolved. CDR3 length: 14 residues. V lost 5 bases and J lost 0, with 8 bases in between. Germline assignment: CDR1 MNHEY and CDR2 SMNVEV (reference sequence). CDR3 protein: CASSLESSYNEQFF. CDR3 sequence (DNA): TGTGCCAGCAGTCTGGAGAGCTCCTACAATGAGCAGTTCTTC.

The sample holds many counts of this clonotype. The V call is TRBV11-1, the J call TRBJ2-3; possibly TRBD2 for D (5 bases). V was pared by 1 base and J by 1 base, with 9 bases between. CDR3 length: 15 amino acids. Germline V gene data show CDR1 as SGHAT and CDR2 as FQDESV (reference sequence). CDR3 DNA sequence: TGTGCCAGCAGCTTAGGAGGGCCTCGCACAGATACGCAGTATTTT. Its protein is CASSLGGPRTDTQYF.